This is a list of T cell receptor beta chains from one sample in a study of shared clonotypes between healthy human individuals. Data came from immunoSEQ multiplex PCR; TCRdb stores just in-frame clones and leaves some out. The data hold roughly 2.2 million clones, with 85% to 95% observed a single time. The sample taken for sequencing was naive CD4+ T cells from PBMCs. The receptors derive from a man aged 18-30 years in good health. Some clones in this sample may be carry-over from other donors' samples. Each CDR3 is given with its conserved first and last residue. D genes are given only for firm matches. Size is stated for part of the rows, as once, few or many counts, or as a class when the clone is expanded.

V,J,D,size,DNA,CDR3
TRBV27,TRBJ2-1,TRBD2,.,TGTGCCAGCAGTACCAGACTAGCGGGAGGGTTCAATGAGCAGTTCTTC,CASSTRLAGGFNEQFF
TRBV9,TRBJ1-1,.,few,TGTGCCAGCAGCGTAGGTGTCGGGGGAGTAGGCACTGAAGCTTTCTTT,CASSVGVGGVGTEAFF
TRBV7-2,TRBJ2-5,.,once,TGTGCCAGCAGCTTAAGCGGAGCCGAAGAGACCCAGTACTTC,CASSLSGAEETQYF
TRBV11-2,TRBJ1-1,.,.,TGTGCCAGCAGCCGTATAGGGGGAGGGGAGAACACTGAAGCTTTCTTT,CASSRIGGGENTEAFF
TRBV11-2,TRBJ2-3,TRBD2,.,TGTGCCAGCAGCAAACCGGGACTAGCGGGAGGGCCTACAGATACGCAGTATTTT,CASSKPGLAGGPTDTQYF
TRBV28,TRBJ2-7,.,once,TGTGCCAGCAGAACACCCGGGACGCCAGCCTACGAGCAGTACTTC,CASRTPGTPAYEQYF
TRBV5-1,TRBJ2-3,.,.,TGCGCCAGCAGCTTAGACACCACAGATACGCAGTATTTT,CASSLDTTDTQYF
TRBV28,TRBJ1-2,.,.,TGTGCCAGCAGTTTCCTCCTCTATGGCTACACCTTC,CASSFLLYGYTF
TRBV2,TRBJ2-7,.,.,TGTGCCAGCAGGGCTAGTGTTGGTTTTGGGGGGCAGTACTTC,CASRASVGFGGQYF
TRBV7-9,TRBJ2-1,TRBD2,.,TGTGCCAGCAGCTCGGGACTAGCGGGAGCCCCCTACAATGAGCAGTTCTTC,CASSSGLAGAPYNEQFF
TRBV18,TRBJ2-1,TRBD2,once,TGTGCCAGCTCACGGCTGCTAGCGGGAGTAGGCAATGAGCAGTTCTTC,CASSRLLAGVGNEQFF
TRBV27,TRBJ2-2,TRBD1,once,TGTGCCAGCAGTCTGGGGACAGGGACGTACACCGGGGAGCTGTTTTTT,CASSLGTGTYTGELFF
TRBV29-1,TRBJ2-1,TRBD2,.,TGCAGCGCGGGACTAGCGGGAGGGGAGCAGTTCTTC,CSAGLAGGEQFF
TRBV29-1,TRBJ2-2,.,.,TGCAGCGTTGAGACAGGAATTGCTGGGGAGCTGTTTTTT,CSVETGIAGELFF
TRBV28,TRBJ1-1,.,.,TGTGCCAGCAGTGGATGCACTGAAGCTTTCTTT,CASSGCTEAFF
TRBV18,TRBJ2-5,.,.,TGTGCCAGCTCACCGTCAGGGTTGGAGACCCAGTACTTC,CASSPSGLETQYF
TRBV6-6,TRBJ2-3,TRBD2,.,TGTGCCAGCAGGCAAACTAGCGCTAGCACAGATACGCAGTATTTT,CASRQTSASTDTQYF
TRBV19,TRBJ2-3,.,.,TGTGCCAGTAGTATCAAGGGTAGCACAGATACGCAGTATTTT,CASSIKGSTDTQYF
TRBV4-3,TRBJ2-7,.,.,TGCGCCAGCAGCCAAGAGACGGGTGGCTACGAGCAGTACTTC,CASSQETGGYEQYF